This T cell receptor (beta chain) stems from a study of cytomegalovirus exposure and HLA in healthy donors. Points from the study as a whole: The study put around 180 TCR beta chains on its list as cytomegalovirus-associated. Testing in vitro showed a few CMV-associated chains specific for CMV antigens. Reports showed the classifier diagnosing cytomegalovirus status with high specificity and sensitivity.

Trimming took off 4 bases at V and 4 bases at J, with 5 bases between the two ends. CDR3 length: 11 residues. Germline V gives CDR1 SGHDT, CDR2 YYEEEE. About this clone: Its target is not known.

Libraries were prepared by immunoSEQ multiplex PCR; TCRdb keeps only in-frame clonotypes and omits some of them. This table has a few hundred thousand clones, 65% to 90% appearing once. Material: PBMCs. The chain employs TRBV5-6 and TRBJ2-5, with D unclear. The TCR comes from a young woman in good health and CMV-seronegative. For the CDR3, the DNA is TGTGCCAGCAGCCGAGTAGAGACCCAGTACTTC. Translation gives CASSRVETQYF.